This T cell receptor beta chain came from a study of PD-L1 blockade in urothelial cancer. About the study: Males with bladder-origin urothelial cancer made up about 85% of the roughly 30 patients. At 6 weeks and at 3 weeks (second dose) after treatment start, blood was analyzed. Overall study findings and caveats: Below-median TCR clonality that was measured in pretreatment blood predicted better survival.

This clone came up many times. As yet, its antigen is unknown. The time point is: pretreatment peripheral blood. Synthetic TCR analog templates were spiked into each PCR. Sequencing was performed with immunoSEQ multiplex PCR; in TCRdb, only in-frame clones are kept and a portion is missing. The table shows some 87,000 clones, with over 75% occurring only once. The sample consisted of PBMCs, taken around atezolizumab (anti-PD-L1) treatment. This TCR derives from a man in his 60s with urothelial cancer.

CDR3 in DNA: TGTGCCAGCAGTTTCGGACAGAAAGAGACCCAGTACTTC. Translated: CASSFGQKETQYF. The J gene is TRBJ2-5, the V gene TRBV27, with a possible D match to TRBD1 (6 bases). The CDR3 totals 13 residues. CDR1 is MNHEY and CDR2 is SMNVEV in the germline V gene (reference sequence). V dropped 3 bases and J dropped 3 bases, with 8 bases sitting between them.